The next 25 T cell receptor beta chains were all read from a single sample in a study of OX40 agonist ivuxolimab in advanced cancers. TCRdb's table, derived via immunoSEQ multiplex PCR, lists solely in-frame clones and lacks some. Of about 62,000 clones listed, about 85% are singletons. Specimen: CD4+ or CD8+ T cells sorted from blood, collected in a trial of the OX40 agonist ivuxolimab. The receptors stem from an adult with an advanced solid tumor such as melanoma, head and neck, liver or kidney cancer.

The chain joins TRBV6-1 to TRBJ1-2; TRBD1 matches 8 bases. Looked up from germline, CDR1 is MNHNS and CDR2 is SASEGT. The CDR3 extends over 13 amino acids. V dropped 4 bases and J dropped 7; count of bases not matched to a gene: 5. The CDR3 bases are TGTGCCAGCAGTGCGGACAGGGAGTTTGGCTACACCTTC. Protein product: CASSADREFGYTF.

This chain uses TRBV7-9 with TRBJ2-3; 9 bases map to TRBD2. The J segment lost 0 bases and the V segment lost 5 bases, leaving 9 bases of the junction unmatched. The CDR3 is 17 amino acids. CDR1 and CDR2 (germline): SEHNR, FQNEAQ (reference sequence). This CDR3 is CASSPTRTSVSTDTQYF. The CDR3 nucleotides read TGTGCCAGCAGCCCGACCCGGACTAGCGTGAGCACAGATACGCAGTATTTT.

CDR3: CASSHTRNEQFF. For the CDR3, the DNA is TGTGCCAGCAGCCACACTAGGAATGAGCAGTTCTTC. The V gene is TRBV14, the J gene TRBJ2-1; TRBD2 is a possible D gene (5 bases). The CDR3 sequence is 12 residues long. V lost 3 bases and J 7 bases, leaving 7 bases between the germline ends. Germline assignment: CDR1 SGHDN and CDR2 FVKESK.

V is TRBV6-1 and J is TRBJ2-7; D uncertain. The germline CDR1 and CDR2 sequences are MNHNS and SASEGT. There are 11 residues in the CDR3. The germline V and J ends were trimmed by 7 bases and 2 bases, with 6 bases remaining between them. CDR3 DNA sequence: TGTGCCAGCAAGAACCCCTACGAGCAGTACTTC. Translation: CASKNPYEQYF.

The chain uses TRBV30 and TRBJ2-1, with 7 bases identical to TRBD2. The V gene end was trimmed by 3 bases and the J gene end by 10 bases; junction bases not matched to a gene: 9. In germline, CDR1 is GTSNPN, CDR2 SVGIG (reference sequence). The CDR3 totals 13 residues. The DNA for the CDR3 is TGTGCCTGGAGCAGGACTAGAGAGGGGGAGCAGTTCTTC. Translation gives CAWSRTREGEQFF.

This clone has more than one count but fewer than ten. This chain's CDR3 is CASTDSRQVSYEQYF. The CDR3 coding sequence is TGTGCCAGCACTGACAGTAGGCAGGTCAGCTACGAGCAGTACTTC. The rearrangement links TRBV2 to TRBJ2-7; tentatively, D is TRBD1 (5 bases). Trimming removed 7 bases from V and 3 bases from J, with 19 bases in between. CDR3 length: 15 residues. Germline V gene lookup returns CDR1 SNHLY and CDR2 FYNNEI. The whole variable domain, remainder taken from reference TRBV2 and TRBJ2-7, is EPEVTQTPSHQVTQMGQEVILRCVPISNHLYFYWYRQILGQKVEFLVSFYNNEISEKSEIFDDQFSVERPDGSNFTLKIRSTKLEDSAMYFCASTDSRQVSYEQYFGPGTRLTVT.

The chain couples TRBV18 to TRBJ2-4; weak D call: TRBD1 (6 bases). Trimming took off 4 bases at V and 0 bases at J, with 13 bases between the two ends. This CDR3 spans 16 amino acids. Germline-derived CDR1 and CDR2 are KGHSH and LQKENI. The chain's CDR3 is CASSHRELEAKNIQYF. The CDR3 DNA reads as TGTGCCAGCTCACACAGGGAGTTAGAAGCCAAAAACATTCAGTACTTC.

In DNA, the CDR3 is TGTGCCAGCTCACCACAGAACACCGGGGAGCTGTTTTTT. The encoded protein is CASSPQNTGELFF. The chain uses TRBV18 and TRBJ2-2; D gene uncertain. V was cut by 1 base and J by 1 base, with 1 base left in between. CDR1 KGHSH and CDR2 LQKENI come from the germline V gene. The CDR3 consists of 13 residues.

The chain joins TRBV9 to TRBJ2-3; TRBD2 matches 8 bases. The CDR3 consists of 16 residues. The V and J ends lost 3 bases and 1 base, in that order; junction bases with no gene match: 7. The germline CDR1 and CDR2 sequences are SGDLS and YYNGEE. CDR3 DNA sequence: TGTGCCAGCAGCGCTCCGTCGGGGGGGGGCACAGATACGCAGTATTTT. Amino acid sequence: CASSAPSGGGTDTQYF.

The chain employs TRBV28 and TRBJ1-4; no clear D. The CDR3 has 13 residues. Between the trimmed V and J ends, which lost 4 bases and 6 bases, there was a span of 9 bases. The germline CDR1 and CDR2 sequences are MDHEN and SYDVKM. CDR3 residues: CASSYPGDEKLFF. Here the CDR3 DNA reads TGTGCCAGCAGTTATCCCGGGGATGAAAAACTGTTTTTT.

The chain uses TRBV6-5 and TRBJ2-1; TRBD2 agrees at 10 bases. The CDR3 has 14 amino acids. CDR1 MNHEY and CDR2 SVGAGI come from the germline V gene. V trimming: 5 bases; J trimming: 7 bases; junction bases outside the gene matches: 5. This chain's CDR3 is CASSPSGSSNEQFF. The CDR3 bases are TGTGCCAGCAGTCCTAGCGGGAGTTCGAATGAGCAGTTCTTC.

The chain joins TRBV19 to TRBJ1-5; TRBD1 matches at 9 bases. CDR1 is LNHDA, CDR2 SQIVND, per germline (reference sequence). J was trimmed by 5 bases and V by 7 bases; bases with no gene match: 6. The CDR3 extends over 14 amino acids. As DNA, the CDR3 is TGTGCCAGTAACTCGGACAGGGGCCATCAGCCCCAGCATTTT. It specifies CASNSDRGHQPQHF.

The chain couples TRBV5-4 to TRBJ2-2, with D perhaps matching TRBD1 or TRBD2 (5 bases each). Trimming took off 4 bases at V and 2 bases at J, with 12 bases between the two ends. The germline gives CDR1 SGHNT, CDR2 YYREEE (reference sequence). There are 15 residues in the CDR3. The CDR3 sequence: CASSRDQRNTGELFF. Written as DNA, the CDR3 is TGTGCCAGCAGCCGGGACCAACGTAACACCGGGGAGCTGTTTTTT.

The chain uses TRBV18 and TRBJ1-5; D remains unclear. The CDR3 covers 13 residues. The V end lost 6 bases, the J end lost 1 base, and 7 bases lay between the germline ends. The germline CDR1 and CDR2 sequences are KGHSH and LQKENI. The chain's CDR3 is CASSAGSNQPQHF. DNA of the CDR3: TGTGCCAGCTCCGCGGGGAGCAATCAGCCCCAGCATTTT.

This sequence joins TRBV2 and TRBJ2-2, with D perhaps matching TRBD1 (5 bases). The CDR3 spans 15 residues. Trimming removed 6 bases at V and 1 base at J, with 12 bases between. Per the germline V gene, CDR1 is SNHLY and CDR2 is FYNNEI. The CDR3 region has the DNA TGTGCCAGCAGGGGTACCGGACAGAACACCGGGGAGCTGTTTTTT. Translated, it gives CASRGTGQNTGELFF.

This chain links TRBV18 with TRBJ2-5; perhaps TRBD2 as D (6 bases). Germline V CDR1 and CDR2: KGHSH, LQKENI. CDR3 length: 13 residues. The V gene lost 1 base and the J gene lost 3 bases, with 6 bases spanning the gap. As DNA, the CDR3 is TGTGCCAGCTCACCACTAGCGGAAGAGACCCAGTACTTC. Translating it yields CASSPLAEETQYF.

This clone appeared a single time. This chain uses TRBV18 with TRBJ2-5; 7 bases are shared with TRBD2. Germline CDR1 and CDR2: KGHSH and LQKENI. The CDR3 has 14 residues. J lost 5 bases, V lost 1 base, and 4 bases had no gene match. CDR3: CASSPQVGGETQYF. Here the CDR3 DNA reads TGTGCCAGCTCACCACAGGTCGGGGGGGAGACCCAGTACTTC.

In DNA form, the CDR3 reads TGTGCCAGCAGCTTAGGTCCCGGGAATGGGAACGAGCAGTACTTC. Protein: CASSLGPGNGNEQYF. The chain couples TRBV7-3 to TRBJ2-7; D may be TRBD2 (5 bases). The V and J ends lost 2 bases and 5 bases respectively, with 16 bases between them. Germline lookup yields CDR1 SGHTA and CDR2 FQGTGA. The length of the CDR3 is 15 residues.

The CDR3 loop reads CATASPQGYRTEAFF. CDR3 bases: TGTGCCACCGCTTCGCCACAGGGGTATCGCACTGAAGCTTTCTTT. V gene TRBV28 combines with J gene TRBJ1-1; 7 bases fit TRBD1. Per the germline V gene, CDR1 is MDHEN and CDR2 is SYDVKM. Trimming removed 10 bases from V and 4 bases from J; junction bases left unmatched: 15. The CDR3 is 15 amino acids. The full variable domain, completed using reference TRBV28 and TRBJ1-1, is DVKVTQSSRYLVKRTGEKVFLECVQDMDHENMFWYRQDPGLGLRLIYFSYDVKMKEKGDIPEGYSVSREKKERFSLILESASTNQTSMYLCATASPQGYRTEAFFGQGTRLTVV.

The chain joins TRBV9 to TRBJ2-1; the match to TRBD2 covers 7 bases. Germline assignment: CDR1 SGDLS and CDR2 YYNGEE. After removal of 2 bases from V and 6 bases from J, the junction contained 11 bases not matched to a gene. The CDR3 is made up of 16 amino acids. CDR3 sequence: CASSVAPWGGFNEQFF. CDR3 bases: TGTGCCAGCAGCGTCGCCCCGTGGGGGGGGTTCAATGAGCAGTTCTTC.

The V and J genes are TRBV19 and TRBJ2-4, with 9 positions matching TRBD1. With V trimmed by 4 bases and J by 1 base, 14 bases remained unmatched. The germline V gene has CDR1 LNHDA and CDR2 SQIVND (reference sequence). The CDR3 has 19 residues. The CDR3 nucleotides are TGTGCCAGTAGTAGGGGAAGGGACAGGGTCGGGTTTGCCAAAAACATTCAGTACTTC. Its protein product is CASSRGRDRVGFAKNIQYF.

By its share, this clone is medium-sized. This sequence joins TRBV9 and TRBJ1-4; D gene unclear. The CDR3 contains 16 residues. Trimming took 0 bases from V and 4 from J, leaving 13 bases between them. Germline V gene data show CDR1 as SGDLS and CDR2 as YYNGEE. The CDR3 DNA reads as TGTGCCAGCAGCGTAGGGGTGACAATGGGTAATGAAAAACTGTTTTTT. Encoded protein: CASSVGVTMGNEKLFF.

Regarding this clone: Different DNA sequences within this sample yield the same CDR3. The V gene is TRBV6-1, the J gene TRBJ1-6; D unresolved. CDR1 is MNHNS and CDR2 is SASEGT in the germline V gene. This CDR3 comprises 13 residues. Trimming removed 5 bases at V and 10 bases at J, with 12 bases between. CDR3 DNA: TGTGCCAGCAGTCTCCACGGCGAGTCACCCCTCCACTTT. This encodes CASSLHGESPLHF.

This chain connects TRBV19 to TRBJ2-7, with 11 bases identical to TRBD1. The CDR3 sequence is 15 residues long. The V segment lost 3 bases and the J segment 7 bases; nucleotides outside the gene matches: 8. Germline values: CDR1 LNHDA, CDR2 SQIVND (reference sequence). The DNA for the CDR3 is TGTGCCAGTAGTATTGCCGGACAGGGGGCGGTGGAGCAGTACTTC. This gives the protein CASSIAGQGAVEQYF.

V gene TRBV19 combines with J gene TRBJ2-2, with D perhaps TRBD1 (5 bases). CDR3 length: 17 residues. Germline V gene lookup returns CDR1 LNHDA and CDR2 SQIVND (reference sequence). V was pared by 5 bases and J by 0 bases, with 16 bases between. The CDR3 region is CASSSAGRRANTGELFF. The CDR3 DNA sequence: TGTGCCAGTAGTTCGGCAGGGCGCAGAGCGAACACCGGGGAGCTGTTTTTT.